The present TCR beta chain was sequenced within a study of blood T cell repertoires in COVID-19. Using immunoSEQ multiplex PCR, the repertoire was profiled, and TCRdb retains in-frame clones only, with some absent. This sample has 200,000 or so clones, with around 84% found just once. V lost 1 base and J 2 bases, leaving 9 bases between the germline ends. The CDR3 length is 14 residues. Germline V gene data show CDR1 as SEHNR and CDR2 as FQNEAQ (reference sequence). The V gene is TRBV7-9, the J gene TRBJ2-7, with D maybe TRBD1 (6 bases). The clonotype comes from a man over 45 with acute or convalescent COVID-19. Sequencing was done on a sample of peripheral blood. The CDR3 region has the DNA TGTGCCAGCAGCTTAGAGACAGGTACCTACGAGCAGTACTTC. Translation: CASSLETGTYEQYF. The full variable domain, rest sourced from reference TRBV7-9 and TRBJ2-7, is DTGVSQNPRHKITKRGQNVTFRCDPISEHNRLYWYRQTLGQGPEFLTYFQNEAQLEKSRLLSDRFSAERPKGSFSTLEIQRTEQGDSAMYLCASSLETGTYEQYFGPGTRLTVT.